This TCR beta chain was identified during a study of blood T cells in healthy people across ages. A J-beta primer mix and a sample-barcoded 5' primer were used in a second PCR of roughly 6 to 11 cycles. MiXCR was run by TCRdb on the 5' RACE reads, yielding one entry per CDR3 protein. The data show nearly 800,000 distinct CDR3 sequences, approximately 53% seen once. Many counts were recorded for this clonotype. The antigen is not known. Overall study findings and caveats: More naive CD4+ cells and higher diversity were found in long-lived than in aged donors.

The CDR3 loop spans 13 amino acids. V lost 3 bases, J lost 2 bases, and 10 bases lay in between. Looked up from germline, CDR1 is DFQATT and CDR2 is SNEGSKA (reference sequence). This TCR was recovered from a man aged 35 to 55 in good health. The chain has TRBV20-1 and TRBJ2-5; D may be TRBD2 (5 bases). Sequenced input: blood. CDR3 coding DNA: TGCAGTGCTAGTAGGACTGTTCAAGAGACCCAGTACTTC. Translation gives CSASRTVQETQYF.